The source of this T cell receptor beta chain is a study of OX40 agonist ivuxolimab in advanced cancers. For the wider study: The costimulatory receptor OX40 (CD134) was targeted by ivuxolimab, a fully human IgG2 agonistic monoclonal antibody. Patients were allowed to have had prior anti-PD-1, anti-PD-L1 or anti-CTLA-4 therapy, and roughly 40% of the dose-escalation patients had previously received checkpoint inhibitors. In the dose-escalation cohort, roughly four fifths of patients were male, and the mean age was about 55 years, with a range of about 20 to 90. Of the roughly 51 patients in dose escalation, 19 had hepatocellular carcinoma, around 15 had melanoma, 9 had renal cell carcinoma and 9 had head and neck cancer. Peripheral TCRbeta sequencing was intended to test whether TCR sequence diversity was altered and clonal T-cell expansion was caused by ivuxolimab. Intravenous ivuxolimab was administered to patients every 2 weeks at six dose levels: 0.01, 0.1, 0.3, 1.5, 3 and 10 mg/kg. Partial responses occurred in three dose-escalation patients, of whom one had hepatocellular carcinoma and two had cutaneous melanoma. The paper reports the monotherapy dose-escalation portion (N of about 50 patients) of the phase I ivuxolimab trial.

To sequence the TCRbeta CDR3 region, genomic DNA was isolated from the sorted cells. The immunoSEQ Assay was used for sequencing of TCRbeta CDR3 regions. TCRdb's version of the immuneACCESS table is confined to in-frame rearrangements and falls short of the full clone set. An unresolved V gene accounts for under half of the shortfall where checked; the remainder is of unknown origin. The sample table lists some 100,000 clones, 84% of them with a count of one. Roughly 5.4% of the sample belongs to the ten largest clones. The trial excluded patients who had a history of autoimmune disease or were on systemic immunosuppression. Peripheral blood for TCR sequencing was collected from all dose cohorts at baseline, on cycle 4 day 1, and on cycle 7 day 1. Samples came from an open-label, multicenter, first-in-human phase I dose-escalation trial of ivuxolimab. Adults with locally advanced or metastatic head and neck squamous cell, hepatocellular, melanoma or renal cell carcinoma were enrolled in the trial. Before TCR sequencing, CD4+ T cells and CD8+ T cells from peripheral blood were sorted into separate populations.

In this sample, this clone turned up once. The clone's antigen remains unknown. No base-level quality is on record; no much larger clone is a single base apart. The CDR3 runs 15 amino acids, cysteine and phenylalanine included. Left in the record is the CDR3 DNA by itself, 45 bases read in frame from the first base. At the junction V is shortened by 3 bases and J by 4 bases, with 15 bases in between. The germline V gene provides CDR1 MNHNS and CDR2 SASEGT. General findings and caveats noted by the study authors: In the 0.1-3.0 mg/kg groups, partial responders had among the lowest normalized peripheral clonal expansion, particularly in CD8+ T cells. At doses of 0.1 to 3.0 mg/kg, clonal expansion of both CD4+ and CD8+ blood T cells was observed from baseline to week 6. After ivuxolimab, expanded clones were on average more numerous among CD8+ T cells than among CD4+ T cells. Low levels of normalized T-cell clonal expansion were also seen in some patients who did not respond. The antigen specificity of the peripheral T cells that underwent clonal expansion was not determined.

The sequencing used CD4+ or CD8+ T cells sorted from blood, collected in a trial of the OX40 agonist ivuxolimab. The source of this sequence is an adult with an advanced solid tumor such as melanoma, head and neck, liver or kidney cancer. The chain is made from TRBV6-1 and TRBJ1-1, and the D gene may be TRBD1, 5 bases matching. For the CDR3, the sequence is CASSEDSGRGTEAFF. Here is the DNA: TGTGCCAGCAGTGAGGACTCAGGGAGAGGCACTGAAGCTTTCTTT.